Each of the 13 T cell receptor beta chains below was sequenced from the same sample in a study of OX40 agonist ivuxolimab in advanced cancers. Profiled with immunoSEQ multiplex PCR; TCRdb holds only in-frame clones, not every one. Of about 100,000 clones in the sample, 80% to 95% are singletons; the top ten hold about 0.49%. The sequencing used CD4+ or CD8+ T cells sorted from blood, collected in a trial of the OX40 agonist ivuxolimab. These receptors were taken from an adult with an advanced solid tumor such as melanoma, head and neck, liver or kidney cancer.

The J gene is TRBJ2-1, the V gene TRBV5-1; the match to TRBD2 covers 10 bases. Germline loops: CDR1 SGHRS, CDR2 YFSETQ. This CDR3 is built from 14 residues. J lost 8 bases, V lost 4 bases, and 6 bases had no gene match. CDR3 sequence: CASSREREGHEQFF. The CDR3 nucleotides are TGCGCCAGCAGCCGGGAGCGGGAGGGCCATGAGCAGTTCTTC.

The rearrangement joins TRBV18 to TRBJ2-3; the D call may be TRBD1 or TRBD2 (6 bases each). Trimming left V 2 bases short and J 3 bases short, with 18 bases between. The length of the CDR3 is 17 residues. Germline CDR1 KGHSH, CDR2 LQKENI. CDR3 residues: CASSPRVARGLTDTQYF. In DNA form, the CDR3 reads TGTGCCAGCTCACCAAGGGTGGCTCGGGGGCTAACAGATACGCAGTATTTT.

Worth noting for this clone: Other DNA sequences in the sample encode the same CDR3. This chain uses TRBV18 with TRBJ2-3; no reliable D call. V was clipped by 3 bases and J by 4 bases, with 5 bases between them. Germline V gene data show CDR1 as KGHSH and CDR2 as LQKENI. The CDR3 has 12 amino acids. The CDR3 loop is CASSPDADTQYF. CDR3 in DNA: TGTGCCAGCTCACCGGATGCAGATACGCAGTATTTT.

The rearrangement joins TRBV11-3 to TRBJ2-7, with unresolved D. Germline CDR1 SGHNT, CDR2 YENEEA. The CDR3 is 12 amino acids. Trimming removed 0 bases from V and 11 bases from J, with 11 bases in between. CDR3 protein: CASSLDRTLEYF. The DNA for the CDR3 is TGTGCCAGCAGCTTAGATCGAACGCTGGAGTACTTC.

The V gene is TRBV25-1, the J gene TRBJ2-3; D gene ambiguous. The CDR3 is 13 residues long. V dropped 6 bases and J dropped 8 bases, with 15 bases sitting between them. Germline V gene lookup returns CDR1 MGHDK and CDR2 SYGVNS. This CDR3 reads CASSDSPVGTQYF. The CDR3 DNA is TGTGCCAGCAGCGACTCCCCAGTTGGTACGCAGTATTTT.

This chain connects TRBV11-2 to TRBJ1-4, with 8 nucleotides matching TRBD1. Germline trimming cut 2 bases from V and 3 bases from J; bases unmatched to any gene: 5. Germline values: CDR1 SGHAT, CDR2 FQNNGV. The CDR3 consists of 16 residues. The CDR3 DNA sequence: TGTGCCAGCAGCTTAAACGACAGGGGACCTAATGAAAAACTGTTTTTT. It is translated as CASSLNDRGPNEKLFF.

The chain couples TRBV4-3 to TRBJ2-7; 8 bases align to TRBD1. Unmatched junction bases numbered 5, after V lost 4 bases and J lost 0 bases. CDR3 size: 15 residues. The V gene's germline CDR1 is LGHNA and CDR2 YSLEER. CDR3 nucleotide sequence: TGCGCCAGCAGCCGGGGACAGGAGAGCTCCTACGAGCAGTACTTC. This gives the protein CASSRGQESSYEQYF.

This rearrangement joins TRBV6-6 to TRBJ1-5; D is uncertain. The CDR3 consists of 15 residues. Per germline, CDR1 MNHNY and CDR2 SVGAGI (reference sequence). Trimming left V 7 bases short and J 0 bases short, with 13 bases between. The CDR3 DNA reads as TGTGCCAGCACCAACGACTTATATAGCAATCAGCCCCAGCATTTT. This codes for CASTNDLYSNQPQHF.

This rearrangement joins TRBV19 to TRBJ2-1; 9 positions agree with TRBD2. The CDR3 spans 16 residues. Per the germline V gene, CDR1 is LNHDA and CDR2 is SQIVND (reference sequence). V was clipped by 5 bases and J by 2 bases; unmatched bases: 7. The CDR3 loop reads CASSRTSGPPYNEQFF. The CDR3 DNA is TGTGCCAGTAGTCGAACTAGCGGGCCTCCCTACAATGAGCAGTTCTTC.

The chain combines TRBV10-3 with TRBJ1-5; D remains ambiguous. The ends were cut back, 2 bases at V and 0 bases at J, with 14 bases in the middle. From germline, CDR1 is ENHRY and CDR2 SYGVKD. The CDR3 length is 17 residues. DNA of the CDR3: TGTGCCATCAGTGAGCCGGCTCCAGACAATAGCAATCAGCCCCAGCATTTT. It translates to CAISEPAPDNSNQPQHF.

This chain uses TRBV7-2 with TRBJ2-7; perhaps TRBD2 as D (7 bases). The CDR3 runs to 15 residues. Germline CDR1 reads SGHTA; CDR2 reads FQGNSA. The germline V and J ends were trimmed by 3 bases and 0 bases, with 12 bases remaining between them. The CDR3 DNA is TGTGCCAGCAGCTTCGAGGGGGGGCGCTCCTACGAGCAGTACTTC. Translation: CASSFEGGRSYEQYF. The whole variable domain, remainder taken from reference TRBV7-2 and TRBJ2-7, is GAGVSQSPSNKVTEKGKDVELRCDPISGHTALYWYRQSLGQGLEFLIYFQGNSAPDKSGLPSDRFSAERTGGSVSTLTIQRTQQEDSAVYLCASSFEGGRSYEQYFGPGTRLTVT.

This chain uses TRBV19 with TRBJ2-5, with D possibly matching TRBD1 (6 bases). The CDR3 totals 15 residues. Trimming pared 0 bases from V and 4 bases from J, leaving 12 bases between. The germline CDR1 and CDR2 sequences are LNHDA and SQIVND (reference sequence). CDR3 coding DNA: TGTGCCAGTAGTATAGATGGGGGCTCGGGAGAGACCCAGTACTTC. Protein product: CASSIDGGSGETQYF. The whole variable domain, remainder taken from reference TRBV19 and TRBJ2-5, is DGGITQSPKYLFRKEGQNVTLSCEQNLNHDAMYWYRQDPGQGLRLIYYSQIVNDFQKGDIAEGYSVSREKKESFPLTVTSAQKNPTAFYLCASSIDGGSGETQYFGPGTRLLVL.

The chain couples TRBV28 to TRBJ2-3; D not certain. Germline V gives CDR1 MDHEN, CDR2 SYDVKM. Trimming pared 5 bases from V and 6 bases from J, leaving 9 bases between. The CDR3 loop spans 12 amino acids. The CDR3 DNA is TGTGCCAGCAGTCTCCTTGCCGATACGCAGTATTTT. Amino acids: CASSLLADTQYF.